The 30 T cell receptor beta chains below all came from one sample that was sequenced in a study of OX40 agonist ivuxolimab in advanced cancers. TCRdb keeps only in-frame clones here, not all; method: immunoSEQ multiplex PCR. The sample gives roughly 33,000 clones, around 80% of which show up once; roughly 19% is in the top ten. The specimen was CD4+ or CD8+ T cells sorted from blood, collected in a trial of the OX40 agonist ivuxolimab. Every receptor here comes from an adult with an advanced solid tumor such as melanoma, head and neck, liver or kidney cancer.

The rearrangement links TRBV13 to TRBJ2-3; TRBD2 agrees at 11 bases. The V gene's germline CDR1 is PRHDT and CDR2 FYEKMQ (reference sequence). This CDR3 has 18 residues. V gave up 5 bases and J gave up 2 bases; unmatched junction bases: 12. The DNA of the CDR3 is TGTGCCAGCAGCACCCACCTTCTAGCGGGGGGCGTCACAGATACGCAGTATTTT. It yields the protein CASSTHLLAGGVTDTQYF. Using reference TRBV13 and TRBJ2-3 for the parts outside the CDR3, the full variable domain is AAGVIQSPRHLIKEKRETATLKCYPIPRHDTVYWYQQGPGQDPQFLISFYEKMQSDKGSIPDRFSAQQFSDYHSELNMSSLELGDSALYFCASSTHLLAGGVTDTQYFGPGTRLTVL.

The rearrangement uses TRBV2 and TRBJ2-1; the match to TRBD2 covers 8 bases. This CDR3 region has 14 residues. Trimming removed 4 bases from V and 7 bases from J; junction bases left unmatched: 6. Germline lookup yields CDR1 SNHLY and CDR2 FYNNEI. CDR3 nucleotide sequence: TGTGCCAGCAGTGTAGCGGGGACTCAAAATGAGCAGTTCTTC. Translating gives CASSVAGTQNEQFF.

V and J are TRBV11-2 and TRBJ1-5; D gene uncertain. V lost 0 bases to trimming and J lost 6 bases, with 6 bases between them. The CDR3 runs to 13 residues. Germline V CDR1 and CDR2: SGHAT, FQNNGV. CDR3 amino acids: CASSLDLVQPQHF. DNA of the CDR3: TGTGCCAGCAGCTTAGATCTGGTTCAGCCCCAGCATTTT.

Only a few counts were recorded for this clone. The sample has other DNA sequences that encode this CDR3 too. This chain uses TRBV5-1 with TRBJ1-2; TRBD1 is a possible D gene (5 bases). V lost 4 bases and J 2 bases, leaving 9 bases between the germline ends. Germline loops: CDR1 SGHRS, CDR2 YFSETQ. The CDR3 spans 13 residues. CDR3 nucleotides: TGCGCCAGCAGCCTAGGGGCGAACTATGGCTACACCTTC. It encodes CASSLGANYGYTF.

There are a few counts of this clone. The chain recombines TRBV7-2 with TRBJ2-3, with D possibly being TRBD2 (5 bases). The CDR3 contains 15 residues. V lost 1 base and J 0 bases, leaving 8 bases between the germline ends. CDR1 is SGHTA and CDR2 is FQGNSA in the germline V gene. The CDR3 coding sequence is TGTGCCAGCAGCTTAGGTCGGACTAGCACAGATACGCAGTATTTT. Translating gives CASSLGRTSTDTQYF.

In its sample, this clone was seen once. The rearrangement joins TRBV29-1 to TRBJ1-2; maybe TRBD1 (6 bases). The CDR3 extends over 13 amino acids. The V and J ends lost 3 bases and 2 bases respectively, with 10 bases between them. Germline-derived CDR1 and CDR2 are SQVTM and ANQGSEA. The CDR3, as DNA: TGCAGCGTTGATCGGGGGGCCAACTATGGCTACACCTTC. As protein: CSVDRGANYGYTF.

The chain recombines TRBV25-1 with TRBJ2-2; D possibly uses TRBD1 or TRBD2 (5 bases each). V lost 3 bases and J 6 bases, leaving 11 bases between the germline ends. In germline, CDR1 is MGHDK, CDR2 SYGVNS. The CDR3 consists of 14 residues. The CDR3 here is CASSDSRGAGELFF. The DNA of the CDR3 is TGTGCCAGCAGTGACAGTCGGGGCGCCGGGGAGCTGTTTTTT.

V usage is TRBV2 and J usage is TRBJ2-7, with D perhaps assigned TRBD1 or TRBD2 (5 bases each). Deletions cut 8 bases from V and 5 bases from J, with 7 bases between. In germline, CDR1 is SNHLY, CDR2 FYNNEI. This CDR3 has 10 residues. The CDR3 spells CASWDDEQYF. In nucleotides, the CDR3 is TGTGCCAGCTGGGACGACGAGCAGTACTTC.

V is TRBV21-1 and J is TRBJ1-6. TRBV21-1 is noted as a pseudogene. CDR3 size: 18 residues. CDR3 sequence reads: CASSKLEQRNYYNSPLHF. The CDR3 coding sequence is TGTGCCAGCAGCAAACTGGAACAGCGAAATTACTATAATTCACCCCTCCACTTT.

V gene TRBV7-9 combines with J gene TRBJ1-1; TRBD1 might be the D (5 bases). Germline CDR1 reads SEHNR; CDR2 reads FQNEAQ (reference sequence). The V and J ends lost 1 base and 6 bases respectively, with 15 bases between them. The CDR3 runs 15 residues. This chain's CDR3 is CASSLGDRINAEAFF. In nucleotides, the CDR3 is TGTGCCAGCAGCTTAGGGGACCGAATCAACGCTGAAGCTTTCTTT.

The J gene is TRBJ1-6, the V gene TRBV6-1; D ambiguous. The V end was cut by 3 bases, the J end by 0 bases, with 15 bases between. CDR3 size: 18 residues. Germline CDR1 reads MNHNS; CDR2 reads SASEGT. The CDR3 nucleotides read TGTGCCAGCAGTGATAGGACTATAATATTCTCCTATAATTCACCCCTCCACTTT. Translating it yields CASSDRTIIFSYNSPLHF.

The rearrangement links TRBV12-5 to TRBJ2-7; 7 bases are a match to TRBD1. The CDR3 runs 13 residues. The ends lost 1 base at V and 4 bases at J; junction bases unmatched: 1. Per the germline V gene, CDR1 is LGHNT and CDR2 is FRNRAP. CDR3 amino acids: CASGLATGYEQYF. The DNA for the CDR3 is TGTGCTAGTGGTTTGGCGACAGGGTACGAGCAGTACTTC.

This clone has just a few counts. The chain carries TRBV2 and TRBJ1-2; 11 nucleotides match TRBD1. The V gene's germline CDR1 is SNHLY and CDR2 FYNNEI. Trimming cost V 3 bases and J 8 bases; bases outside gene matches: 8. CDR3 size: 15 residues. The CDR3 region is CASSELGQGVTGYTF. The DNA for the CDR3 is TGTGCCAGCAGTGAGTTGGGACAGGGGGTTACCGGCTACACCTTC. Supplemented by reference TRBV2 and TRBJ1-2, the full variable domain reads EPEVTQTPSHQVTQMGQEVILRCVPISNHLYFYWYRQILGQKVEFLVSFYNNEISEKSEIFDDQFSVERPDGSNFTLKIRSTKLEDSAMYFCASSELGQGVTGYTFGSGTRLTVV.

The chain has TRBV10-3 and TRBJ2-7; D might be TRBD1 (6 bases). The ends were cut back, 3 bases at V and 1 base at J, with 25 bases in the middle. Per germline, CDR1 ENHRY and CDR2 SYGVKD. The CDR3 consists of 19 residues. CDR3 sequence: CAISEEWCLRDTLSYEQYF. In DNA form, the CDR3 reads TGTGCCATCAGTGAAGAATGGTGCCTCCGGGACACCCTTTCCTACGAGCAGTACTTC.

The rearrangement uses TRBV27 and TRBJ1-1; a possible D gene is TRBD1 (6 bases). Germline-derived CDR1 and CDR2 are MNHEY and SMNVEV (reference sequence). This CDR3 region has 15 residues. V dropped 6 bases and J dropped 5 bases, with 19 bases sitting between them. CDR3: CASRFTDSIMTEAFF. In nucleotides, the CDR3 is TGTGCCAGCAGGTTTACGGACAGCATAATGACTGAAGCTTTCTTT.

This rearrangement joins TRBV5-1 to TRBJ2-1, with TRBD2 matching 10 bases. With 4 bases clipped from V and 8 bases from J, the junction kept 9 bases outside the gene matches. Germline lookup yields CDR1 SGHRS and CDR2 YFSETQ. The length of the CDR3 is 15 residues. Written as DNA, the CDR3 is TGCGCCAGCAGCCCTAAGAGCGGGGGGGTTTATGAGCAGTTCTTC. This translates into CASSPKSGGVYEQFF. The variable domain in full, with the rest retrieved from reference TRBV5-1 and TRBJ2-1, is KAGVTQTPRYLIKTRGQQVTLSCSPISGHRSVSWYQQTPGQGLQFLFEYFSETQRNKGNFPGRFSGRQFSNSRSEMNVSTLELGDSALYLCASSPKSGGVYEQFFGPGTRLTVL.

The chain links TRBV7-9 to TRBJ2-7; D unclear. The CDR3 is 14 amino acids. V dropped 1 base and J dropped 0 bases, with 7 bases sitting between them. Germline V gene sequence: CDR1 SEHNR, CDR2 FQNEAQ (reference sequence). CDR3 coding DNA: TGTGCCAGCAGCTTAGTAGGATTCTCCTACGAGCAGTACTTC. The encoded protein is CASSLVGFSYEQYF. The full variable domain, completed using reference TRBV7-9 and TRBJ2-7, is DTGVSQNPRHKITKRGQNVTFRCDPISEHNRLYWYRQTLGQGPEFLTYFQNEAQLEKSRLLSDRFSAERPKGSFSTLEIQRTEQGDSAMYLCASSLVGFSYEQYFGPGTRLTVT.

The chain links TRBV2 to TRBJ2-1; no reliable D call. In germline, CDR1 is SNHLY, CDR2 FYNNEI. Trimming left V 8 bases short and J 13 bases short, with 12 bases between. This CDR3 spans 10 amino acids. CDR3 DNA sequence: TGTGCCAGCTCTTCAGGATTACAGTTCTTC. This gives the protein CASSSGLQFF.

This chain links TRBV5-6 with TRBJ2-5, with D tentatively TRBD2 (6 bases). Germline CDR1 SGHDT, CDR2 YYEEEE. V dropped 0 bases and J dropped 5 bases, with 11 bases sitting between them. The CDR3 has 14 residues. CDR3 protein: CASSLGGRWETQYF. In DNA, the CDR3 is TGTGCCAGCAGCTTGGGTGGGAGGTGGGAGACCCAGTACTTC.

The V call is TRBV27, the J call TRBJ1-2, with a weak D call TRBD1 (5 bases). CDR3 size: 14 residues. The V end was cut by 4 bases, the J end by 4 bases, with 13 bases between. The V gene's germline CDR1 is MNHEY and CDR2 SMNVEV (reference sequence). The CDR3 DNA follows: TGTGCCAGCAGTTGGCAGGGTTCGACCTATGGCTACACCTTC. It specifies CASSWQGSTYGYTF.

The chain is built from TRBV10-3 and TRBJ1-6; D is unresolved. This CDR3 region has 14 residues. V was clipped by 9 bases and J by 8 bases, with 17 bases between them. CDR1 is ENHRY and CDR2 is SYGVKD in the germline V gene. The CDR3, as DNA: TGTGCCATAACCGGACCGCGGGCCGATTCACCCCTCCACTTT. It specifies CAITGPRADSPLHF.

The gene calls are TRBV4-1 and TRBJ1-1, with unresolved D. The V gene lost 0 bases and the J gene lost 1 base, with 6 bases spanning the gap. The CDR3 spans 14 residues. CDR1 MGHRA and CDR2 YSYEKL come from the germline V gene. The chain's CDR3 is CASSQDLGNTEAFF. CDR3 nucleotides: TGCGCCAGCAGCCAAGATCTAGGGAACACTGAAGCTTTCTTT.

This clone was seen a few times. This sequence joins TRBV9 and TRBJ2-5; D remains ambiguous. The CDR3 spans 15 residues. Germline values: CDR1 SGDLS, CDR2 YYNGEE. V was clipped by 0 bases and J by 5 bases, with 14 bases between them. CDR3 amino acids: CASSVGAANVETQYF. CDR3 in DNA: TGTGCCAGCAGCGTAGGGGCGGCCAATGTGGAGACCCAGTACTTC.

This sequence joins TRBV5-8 and TRBJ1-2, with D possibly matching TRBD1 (6 bases). The CDR3 contains 13 residues. Germline V CDR1 and CDR2: SGHTS, YDEGEE. V was clipped by 4 bases and J by 7 bases, with 14 bases between them. The CDR3 sequence is CASSLEGGGGYTF. The CDR3 nucleotides are TGTGCCAGCAGCCTGGAAGGGGGAGGTGGCTACACCTTC.

The genes are TRBV19 and TRBJ1-2; possible D gene TRBD1, 5 bases. The CDR3 loop spans 15 amino acids. From germline, CDR1 is LNHDA and CDR2 SQIVND (reference sequence). V was pared by 0 bases and J by 7 bases, with 15 bases between. The chain's CDR3 is CASSIDREPFRGYTF. The DNA of the CDR3 is TGTGCCAGTAGTATAGACAGGGAACCTTTCCGTGGCTACACCTTC.

The chain has TRBV19 and TRBJ1-1; 8 bases fit TRBD1. Unmatched junction bases numbered 9, after V lost 5 bases and J lost 4 bases. Germline values: CDR1 LNHDA, CDR2 SQIVND (reference sequence). CDR3 length: 15 amino acids. The CDR3 reads CASSSRNRGATEAFF. The CDR3 region has the DNA TGTGCCAGTAGTTCCAGAAACAGGGGGGCCACTGAAGCTTTCTTT.

A few counts support this clone. The chain uses TRBV7-9 and TRBJ2-5; possibly TRBD1 or TRBD2 for D (6 bases each). In germline, CDR1 is SEHNR, CDR2 FQNEAQ (reference sequence). The CDR3 totals 14 residues. V was shortened by 2 bases and J by 5 bases, with 12 bases between the two germline ends. Written as DNA, the CDR3 is TGTGCCAGCAGCTTATCCGGGGGCAAGGAGACCCAGTACTTC. It specifies CASSLSGGKETQYF.

CDR3 nucleotides: TGTGCCAGCGATCAGGGACACCCTAACTATGGCTACACCTTC. Protein sequence: CASDQGHPNYGYTF. This sequence joins TRBV2 and TRBJ1-2; D perhaps matches TRBD1 (6 bases). Deletions cut 8 bases from V and 0 bases from J, with 13 bases between. This CDR3 region has 14 residues. The germline gives CDR1 SNHLY, CDR2 FYNNEI.

The chain joins TRBV9 to TRBJ2-3, with 9 nucleotides matching TRBD2. The CDR3 is 15 amino acids. Trimming at V came to 4 bases and at J to 7 bases, leaving 10 bases not matched to a gene. The germline V gene has CDR1 SGDLS and CDR2 YYNGEE. The CDR3 DNA reads TGTGCCAGCAGCCCCCAGGGCGGGGGGGCGTATACGCAGTATTTT. This gives the protein CASSPQGGGAYTQYF.

This clone has just one count. V gene TRBV21-1 combines with J gene TRBJ1-1. TRBV21-1 represents a pseudogene. This CDR3 comprises 13 residues. The CDR3: CASSNLSNTEAFF. For the CDR3, the DNA is TGTGCCAGCAGCAATCTATCAAACACTGAAGCTTTCTTT.